This T cell receptor (beta chain) stems from a study of radiotherapy plus CTLA-4 blockade in lung cancer (dated by TCRdb to 2016 to 2018). Background for the entire study: Among the enrolled patients, roughly 19% had an objective response, and less than 40% reached disease control. Summary of the overall study and its limitations: Early dynamic changes in blood T cell clones, together with increased serum interferon-beta after radiation, were reported as the strongest predictors of response. After treatment with radiotherapy and ipilimumab, TCR clones that originated in tumors expanded in peripheral blood.

This clone was seen ten or more times. Its antigen is unknown. No base qualities exist here, and no much larger clone lies one base off it. Trimming removed 2 bases from V and 4 bases from J, leaving 15 bases between the germline ends. CDR1 and CDR2 are read off the germline V gene (reference sequence) as SEHNR and FQNEAQ. From its cysteine to its phenylalanine, the CDR3 spans 17 amino acids. Of all the DNA, just the CDR3 is kept, 51 bases in frame from base 1. Receptors were amplified or captured by the immunoSEQ multiplex PCR assay. TCRdb took over this immuneACCESS table, retaining in-frame rearrangements with V and J assigned. Such tables are incomplete; in checked studies, under half of the missing clones stem from an unresolved V gene, and the remainder is unexplained. The sample table contains some 74,000 clones; only one count was recorded for roughly 80% of them. The ten largest account for 7.1% of the sample.

Focal radiation therapy combined with CTLA-4 blockade (ipilimumab) was tested in patients with chemo-refractory metastatic non-small-cell lung cancer. The sequence derives from a human donor with non-small cell lung cancer who had a complete response to radiotherapy plus ipilimumab. The V and J genes are TRBV7-9 and TRBJ2-6, with a weak D call of TRBD1 (5 bases match). The specimen was peripheral blood, collected from a patient treated with radiotherapy plus ipilimumab. The DNA sequence follows: TGTGCCAGCAGCTTAAAACAGGCCTCTAGGGGGGCCAACGTCCTGACTTTC. It translates to CASSLKQASRGANVLTF.